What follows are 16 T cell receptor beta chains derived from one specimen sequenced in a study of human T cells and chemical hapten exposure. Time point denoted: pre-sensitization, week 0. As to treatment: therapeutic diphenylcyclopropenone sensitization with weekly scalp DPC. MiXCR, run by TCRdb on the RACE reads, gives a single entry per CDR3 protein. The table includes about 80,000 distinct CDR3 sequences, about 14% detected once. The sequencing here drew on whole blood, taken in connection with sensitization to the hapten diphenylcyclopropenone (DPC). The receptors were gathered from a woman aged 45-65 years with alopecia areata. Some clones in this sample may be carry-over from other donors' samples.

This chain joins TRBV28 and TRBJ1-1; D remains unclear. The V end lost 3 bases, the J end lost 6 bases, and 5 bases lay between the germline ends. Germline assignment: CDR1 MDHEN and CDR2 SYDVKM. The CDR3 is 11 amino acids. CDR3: CASSLISEAFF. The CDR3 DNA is TGTGCCAGCAGTTTGATCTCTGAAGCTTTCTTT.

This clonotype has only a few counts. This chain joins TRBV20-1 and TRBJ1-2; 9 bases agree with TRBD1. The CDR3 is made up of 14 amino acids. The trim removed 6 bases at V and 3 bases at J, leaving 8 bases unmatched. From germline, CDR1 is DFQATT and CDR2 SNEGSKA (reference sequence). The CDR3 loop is CSAPSRTGDYGYTF. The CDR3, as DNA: TGCAGTGCACCGAGCCGGACAGGGGACTATGGCTACACCTTC.

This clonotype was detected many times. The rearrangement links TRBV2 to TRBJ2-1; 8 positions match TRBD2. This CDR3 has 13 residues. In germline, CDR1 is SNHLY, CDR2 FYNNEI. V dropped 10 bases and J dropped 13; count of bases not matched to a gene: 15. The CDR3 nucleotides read TGTGCCACCAGCCCGGGACTAGAGAGGGTCCAGTTCTTC. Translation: CATSPGLERVQFF.

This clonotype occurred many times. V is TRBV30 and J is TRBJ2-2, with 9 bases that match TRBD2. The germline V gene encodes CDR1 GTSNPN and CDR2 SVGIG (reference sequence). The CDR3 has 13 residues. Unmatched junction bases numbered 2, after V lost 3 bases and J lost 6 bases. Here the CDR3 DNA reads TGTGCCTGGAGACGACTAGCGGCCGGGGAGCTGTTTTTT. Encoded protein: CAWRRLAAGELFF.

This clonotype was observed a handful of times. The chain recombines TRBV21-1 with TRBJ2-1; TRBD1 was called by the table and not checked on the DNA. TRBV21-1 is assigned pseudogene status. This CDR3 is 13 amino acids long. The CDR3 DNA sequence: TGTGCCAGCAGCAAAAAACCCCGGAGGCCCGGGGTCTTC. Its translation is CASSKKPRRPGVF.

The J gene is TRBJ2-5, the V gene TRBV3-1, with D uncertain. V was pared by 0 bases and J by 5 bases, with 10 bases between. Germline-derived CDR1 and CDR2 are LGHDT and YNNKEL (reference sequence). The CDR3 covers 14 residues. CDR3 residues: CASSQDRASETQYF. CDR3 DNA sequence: TGTGCCAGCAGCCAAGATCGAGCCTCCGAGACCCAGTACTTC.

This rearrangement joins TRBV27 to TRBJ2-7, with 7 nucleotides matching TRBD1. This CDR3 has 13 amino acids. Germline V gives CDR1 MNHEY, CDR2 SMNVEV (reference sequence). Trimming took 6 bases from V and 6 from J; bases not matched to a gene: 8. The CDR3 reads CASRDRRLGEQYF. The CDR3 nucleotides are TGTGCCAGCAGGGACAGGCGCTTGGGCGAGCAGTACTTC.

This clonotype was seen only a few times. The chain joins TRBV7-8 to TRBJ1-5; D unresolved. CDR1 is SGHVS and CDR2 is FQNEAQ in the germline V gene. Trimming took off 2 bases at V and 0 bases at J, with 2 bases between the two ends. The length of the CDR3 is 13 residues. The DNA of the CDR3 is TGTGCCAGCAGCTTACATAGCAATCAGCCCCAGCATTTT. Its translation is CASSLHSNQPQHF.

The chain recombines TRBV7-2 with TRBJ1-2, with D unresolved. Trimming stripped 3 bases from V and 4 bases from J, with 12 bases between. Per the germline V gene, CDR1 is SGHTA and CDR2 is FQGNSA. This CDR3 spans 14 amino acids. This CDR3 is CASSFGNSPYGYTF. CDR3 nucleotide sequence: TGTGCCAGCAGCTTTGGCAACAGCCCCTATGGCTACACCTTC.

CDR3 bases: TGTGCCAGCAGCCGAACCTCCTACGAGCAGTACTTC. Protein: CASSRTSYEQYF. V usage is TRBV3-1 and J usage is TRBJ2-7; D call uncertain. V was trimmed by 4 bases and J by 0 bases, leaving 4 bases between them. CDR1 LGHDT and CDR2 YNNKEL come from the germline V gene (reference sequence). The CDR3 runs 12 residues.

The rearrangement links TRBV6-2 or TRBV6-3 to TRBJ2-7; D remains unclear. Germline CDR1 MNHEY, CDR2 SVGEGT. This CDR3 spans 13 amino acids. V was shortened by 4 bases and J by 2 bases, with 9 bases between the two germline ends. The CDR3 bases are TGTGCCAGCAGTTCCCTGGGCCCCTACGAGCAGTACTTC. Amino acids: CASSSLGPYEQYF.

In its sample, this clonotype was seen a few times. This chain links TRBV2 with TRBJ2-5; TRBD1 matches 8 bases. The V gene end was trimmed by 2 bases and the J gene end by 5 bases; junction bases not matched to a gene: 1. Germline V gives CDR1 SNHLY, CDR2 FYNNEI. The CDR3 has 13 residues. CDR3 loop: CASSENRGETQYF. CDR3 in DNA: TGTGCCAGCAGTGAAAACAGGGGGGAGACCCAGTACTTC.

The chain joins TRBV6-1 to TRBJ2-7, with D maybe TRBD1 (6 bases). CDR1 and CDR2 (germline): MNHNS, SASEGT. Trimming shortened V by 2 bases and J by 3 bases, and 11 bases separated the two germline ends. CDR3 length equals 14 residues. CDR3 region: CASSERKDSYEQYF. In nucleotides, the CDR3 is TGTGCCAGCAGTGAACGGAAGGACAGCTACGAGCAGTACTTC.

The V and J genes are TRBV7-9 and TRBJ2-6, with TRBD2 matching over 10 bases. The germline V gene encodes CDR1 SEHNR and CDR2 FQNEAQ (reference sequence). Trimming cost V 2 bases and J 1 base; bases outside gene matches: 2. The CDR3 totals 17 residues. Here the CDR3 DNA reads TGTGCCAGCAGCTTACCTAGCGGGAGTTCTGGGGCCAACGTCCTGACTTTC. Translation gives CASSLPSGSSGANVLTF.

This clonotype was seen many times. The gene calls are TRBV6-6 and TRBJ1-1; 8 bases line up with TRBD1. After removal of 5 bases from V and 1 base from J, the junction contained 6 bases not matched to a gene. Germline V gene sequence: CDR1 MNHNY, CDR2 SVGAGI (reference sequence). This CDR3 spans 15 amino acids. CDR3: CASSTQGGTNTEAFF. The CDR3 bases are TGTGCCAGCAGTACACAGGGGGGTACGAACACTGAAGCTTTCTTT.

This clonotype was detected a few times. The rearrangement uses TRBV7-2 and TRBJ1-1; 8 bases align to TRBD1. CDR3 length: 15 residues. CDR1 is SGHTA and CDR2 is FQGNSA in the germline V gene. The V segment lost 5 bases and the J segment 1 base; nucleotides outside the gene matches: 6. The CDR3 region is CASSARQGRNTEAFF. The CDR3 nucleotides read TGTGCCAGCAGCGCGCGACAGGGGAGGAACACTGAAGCTTTCTTT.